One sample yielded the 4 T cell receptor beta chains listed below, sequenced in a study of blood T cell repertoires in COVID-19. Only in-frame clones appear in the TCRdb table, and some are missing; sequencing was by immunoSEQ multiplex PCR. Of approximately 500,000 clones listed, approximately 85% were seen once; the top ten hold roughly 3.2%. Sequencing was carried out using peripheral blood. Every receptor here comes from a human donor in a cohort sampled during active COVID-19.

This chain joins TRBV7-9 and TRBJ2-3; D ambiguous. Germline CDR1 and CDR2: SEHNR and FQNEAQ (reference sequence). V lost 3 bases, J lost 6 bases, and 7 bases lay in between. This CDR3 is built from 12 residues. CDR3 sequence reads: CASSFGSDTQYF. Written as DNA, the CDR3 is TGTGCCAGCAGCTTCGGTTCTGATACGCAGTATTTT.

This chain joins TRBV6-2 or TRBV6-3 and TRBJ2-7; weak D call: TRBD2 (5 bases). Germline CDR1 reads MNHEY; CDR2 reads SVGEGT. The CDR3 totals 12 residues. Trimming stripped 2 bases from V and 3 bases from J, with 5 bases between. The DNA for the CDR3 is TGTGCCAGCAGTTACGAGGGCTACGAGCAGTACTTC. Translation: CASSYEGYEQYF.

The chain has TRBV5-5 and TRBJ1-3; possibly TRBD1 for D (5 bases). The CDR3 runs to 13 residues. Germline CDR1 is SGHKS and CDR2 is YYEKEE (reference sequence). Trimming shortened V by 4 bases and J by 2 bases, and 7 bases separated the two germline ends. The CDR3 DNA sequence: TGTGCCAGCAGCCCAGGGACTGGAAACACCATATATTTT. Translation gives CASSPGTGNTIYF.

The J gene is TRBJ2-7, the V gene TRBV30, with TRBD2 identical over 7 bases. Germline CDR1 is GTSNPN and CDR2 is SVGIG (reference sequence). This CDR3 contains 15 residues. Losses at the gene ends were 0 bases for V and 3 bases for J; bases not matched to a gene: 8. The CDR3 coding sequence is TGTGCCTGGAGTGTAGGGAGGGCAGATAGCTACGAGCAGTACTTC. This gives the protein CAWSVGRADSYEQYF.